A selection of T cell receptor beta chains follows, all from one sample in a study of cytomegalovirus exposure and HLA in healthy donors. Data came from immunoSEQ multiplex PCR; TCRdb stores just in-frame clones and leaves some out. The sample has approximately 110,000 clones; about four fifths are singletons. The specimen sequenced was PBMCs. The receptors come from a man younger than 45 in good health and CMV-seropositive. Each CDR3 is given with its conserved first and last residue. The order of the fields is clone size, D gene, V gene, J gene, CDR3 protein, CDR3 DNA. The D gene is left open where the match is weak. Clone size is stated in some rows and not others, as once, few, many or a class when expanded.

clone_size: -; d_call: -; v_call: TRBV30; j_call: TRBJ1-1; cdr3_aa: CAWTLGGNTEAFF; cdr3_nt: TGTGCCTGGACTTTAGGGGGGAACACTGAAGCTTTCTTT
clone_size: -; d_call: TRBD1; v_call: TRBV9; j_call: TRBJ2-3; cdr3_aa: CASSKQGAGTDTQYF; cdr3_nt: TGTGCCAGCAGCAAACAGGGGGCTGGCACAGATACGCAGTATTTT
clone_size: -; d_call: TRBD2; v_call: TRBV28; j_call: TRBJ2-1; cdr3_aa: CATLSGGTNEQFF; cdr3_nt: TGTGCCACCTTATCCGGGGGGACCAATGAGCAGTTCTTC
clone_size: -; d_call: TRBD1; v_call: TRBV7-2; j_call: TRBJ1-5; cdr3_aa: CASSWTGTQPQHF; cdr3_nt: TGTGCCAGCAGCTGGACAGGGACTCAGCCCCAGCATTTT
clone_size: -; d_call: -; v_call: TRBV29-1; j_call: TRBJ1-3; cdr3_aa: CSVGTTVSGNTIYF; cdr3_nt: TGCAGCGTTGGCACGACAGTCTCTGGAAACACCATATATTTT
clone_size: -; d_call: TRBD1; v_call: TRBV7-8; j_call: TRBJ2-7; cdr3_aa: CASSLGRGHYYEQYF; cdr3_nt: TGTGCCAGCAGCTTAGGCAGGGGGCACTACTACGAGCAGTACTTC
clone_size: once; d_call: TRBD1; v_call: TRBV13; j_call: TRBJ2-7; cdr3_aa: CASSAYRTGVYEQYF; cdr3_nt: TGTGCCAGCAGCGCCTACAGGACAGGGGTCTACGAGCAGTACTTC
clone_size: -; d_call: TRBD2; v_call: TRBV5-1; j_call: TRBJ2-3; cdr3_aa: CASSFAPGGTSDTQYF; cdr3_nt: TGCGCCAGCAGCTTTGCGCCGGGGGGAACCTCAGATACGCAGTATTTT
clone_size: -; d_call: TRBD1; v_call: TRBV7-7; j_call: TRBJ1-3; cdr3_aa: CASSLCVRGRRNTIYF; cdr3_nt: TGTGCCAGCAGCTTATGCGTCAGGGGGCGAAGAAACACCATATATTTT
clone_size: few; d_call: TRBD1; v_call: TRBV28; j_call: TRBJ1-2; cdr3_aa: CASSFGRTGTGYTF; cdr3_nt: TGTGCCAGCAGTTTTGGAAGGACAGGCACTGGCTACACCTTC
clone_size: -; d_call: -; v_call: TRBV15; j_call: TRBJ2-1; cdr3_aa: CATSRPGPGVEQFF; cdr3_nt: TGTGCCACCAGCAGACCTGGCCCGGGAGTTGAGCAGTTCTTC
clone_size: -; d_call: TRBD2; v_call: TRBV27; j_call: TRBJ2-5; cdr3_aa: CASSLRSGGFQETQYF; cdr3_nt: TGTGCCAGCAGTTTACGCAGCGGGGGGTTCCAAGAGACCCAGTACTTC